This entry lists 29 T cell receptor beta chains sequenced from one sample in a study of cytomegalovirus exposure and HLA in healthy donors. The PCR contained 60 Vbeta and 13 Jbeta primers. Clones were read by immunoSEQ multiplex PCR, and TCRdb kept only the in-frame ones, dropping some. Of about 190,000 clones in the sample, around 85% were seen once. Sequencing was carried out using PBMCs. All receptors derive from a man aged 45-65 years in good health and CMV-seronegative.

This chain connects TRBV6-5 to TRBJ1-1, with D perhaps TRBD1 (6 bases). The germline V gene encodes CDR1 MNHEY and CDR2 SVGAGI. The CDR3 runs to 11 residues. Trimming stripped 8 bases from V and 5 bases from J, with 9 bases between. The DNA of the CDR3 is TGTGCCAGCTTCAGGGGTACTGAAGCTTTCTTT. Protein product: CASFRGTEAFF.

The chain is built from TRBV4-3 and TRBJ2-1; D possibly corresponds to TRBD2 (6 bases). CDR1 is LGHNA and CDR2 is YSLEER in the germline V gene. CDR3 size: 16 residues. V was pared by 1 base and J by 5 bases, with 15 bases between. CDR3 residues: CASSQVAGRQNNEQFF. CDR3 nucleotides: TGCGCCAGCAGCCAAGTGGCGGGGAGACAGAACAATGAGCAGTTCTTC.

This chain's CDR3 is CAIGTGIHTEAFF. The DNA for the CDR3 is TGTGCCATCGGGACAGGGATACATACTGAAGCTTTCTTT. V usage is TRBV10-3 and J usage is TRBJ1-1, with 9 bases fitting TRBD1. CDR3 length equals 13 residues. J lost 5 bases, V lost 8 bases, and 6 bases had no gene match. Per the germline V gene, CDR1 is ENHRY and CDR2 is SYGVKD.

Written as DNA, the CDR3 is TGTGCCAGCAGTCGGGACTCTGGAAACACCATATATTTT. Its protein is CASSRDSGNTIYF. The chain is built from TRBV7-9 and TRBJ1-3; no reliable D call. V was cut by 6 bases and J by 0 bases, with 6 bases left in between. The germline V gene encodes CDR1 SEHNR and CDR2 FQNEAQ (reference sequence). The CDR3 covers 13 residues. The full variable domain, with the rest looked up from reference TRBV7-9 and TRBJ1-3, is DTGVSQNPRHKITKRGQNVTFRCDPISEHNRLYWYRQTLGQGPEFLTYFQNEAQLEKSRLLSDRFSAERPKGSFSTLEIQRTEQGDSAMYLCASSRDSGNTIYFGEGSWLTVV.

The J gene is TRBJ2-7, the V gene TRBV7-2; D possibly corresponds to TRBD2 (5 bases). Trimming took off 1 base at V and 0 bases at J, with 13 bases between the two ends. In germline, CDR1 is SGHTA, CDR2 FQGNSA. This CDR3 is 16 amino acids long. The CDR3 spells CASSLGVRTGSYEQYF. The DNA for the CDR3 is TGTGCCAGCAGCTTAGGGGTGCGGACTGGCTCCTACGAGCAGTACTTC. Full variable domain (outside the CDR3, taken from reference TRBV7-2 and TRBJ2-7): GAGVSQSPSNKVTEKGKDVELRCDPISGHTALYWYRQSLGQGLEFLIYFQGNSAPDKSGLPSDRFSAERTGGSVSTLTIQRTQQEDSAVYLCASSLGVRTGSYEQYFGPGTRLTVT.

As to this clone: Other nucleotide sequences from this sample produce the same CDR3. The rearrangement links TRBV5-5 to TRBJ1-2, with D hard to call. Germline V gives CDR1 SGHKS, CDR2 YYEKEE (reference sequence). Trimming took 2 bases from V and 9 from J, leaving 14 bases between them. The CDR3 covers 13 residues. CDR3 bases: TGTGCCAGCAGCTTCTTGAGTCGGGAGAGCTACACCTTC. It yields the protein CASSFLSRESYTF.

This chain uses TRBV12-5 with TRBJ2-5; D is undetermined. The CDR3 length is 15 residues. V was pared by 2 bases and J by 2 bases, with 12 bases between. From germline, CDR1 is LGHNT and CDR2 FRNRAP. CDR3 sequence (DNA): TGTGCTAGTGGTTTGTCGGAGATGGAACAAGAGACCCAGTACTTC. Amino acids: CASGLSEMEQETQYF.

About this clone itself: One end of the junction does not line up with germline, which may come from a read error. The chain couples TRBV2 to TRBJ2-5; 8 bases are a match to TRBD2. CDR3 length: 15 residues. CDR1 and CDR2 from the germline V gene are SNHLY and FYNNEI. CDR3 nucleotides: TGTGCCAGCAGTGAAACGGGACTAGGACAAGAGGCCCAGTACTTC. Translated, it gives CASSETGLGQEAQYF.

The chain recombines TRBV12-5 with TRBJ2-4, with 9 bases that match TRBD1. J gave up 6 bases and V 5 bases, and 5 bases lay outside the gene matches. This CDR3 is built from 14 residues. Germline CDR1 is LGHNT and CDR2 is FRNRAP. The CDR3: CASGLGQGGNIQYF. CDR3 DNA: TGTGCTAGTGGTCTGGGACAGGGAGGAAACATTCAGTACTTC.

This sequence joins TRBV19 and TRBJ2-7; a possible D gene is TRBD2 (5 bases). The CDR3 is 14 amino acids. The germline V and J ends were trimmed by 5 bases and 0 bases, with 11 bases remaining between them. Germline values: CDR1 LNHDA, CDR2 SQIVND (reference sequence). CDR3 nucleotides: TGTGCCAGTAGTGCCAAACGGGACTCCTACGAGCAGTACTTC. Translation: CASSAKRDSYEQYF.

V gene TRBV5-6 combines with J gene TRBJ2-7, with 9 bases identical to TRBD1. The V and J ends lost 4 bases and 6 bases, in that order; junction bases with no gene match: 8. The CDR3 sequence is 14 residues long. Per germline, CDR1 SGHDT and CDR2 YYEEEE. The CDR3 coding sequence is TGTGCCAGCAGCCCGGGACAGGGTGATCTCGAGCAGTACTTC. Protein product: CASSPGQGDLEQYF.

The rearrangement uses TRBV9 and TRBJ2-1; 9 bases agree with TRBD2. V lost 0 bases to trimming and J lost 11 bases; unmatched junction nucleotides: 6. CDR1 and CDR2 (germline): SGDLS, YYNGEE. This CDR3 region has 14 residues. CDR3 nucleotides: TGTGCCAGCAGCGTAGAGGGGCGGGGGGGCCAGCAGTTCTTC. The encoded protein is CASSVEGRGGQQFF.

The chain has TRBV29-1 and TRBJ2-3, with D maybe TRBD2 (6 bases). There are 11 residues in the CDR3. Germline-derived CDR1 and CDR2 are SQVTM and ANQGSEA. The CDR3 is CRAGSTDTQYF. The DNA for the CDR3 is TGCAGGGCGGGGAGCACAGATACGCAGTATTTT.

V gene TRBV7-2 combines with J gene TRBJ2-7; 9 bases are shared with TRBD1. CDR3 size: 14 residues. Germline CDR1 is SGHTA and CDR2 is FQGNSA. Losses at the gene ends were 5 bases for V and 3 bases for J; bases not matched to a gene: 5. This CDR3 is CASSVGQGLYEQYF. The CDR3, as DNA: TGTGCCAGCAGCGTGGGACAGGGCCTCTACGAGCAGTACTTC.

This clone was found a few times. The CDR3, as DNA: TGTGCCAGCAGTGACTCAGCGGGGGAAGGGGATACGCAGTATTTT. It is translated as CASSDSAGEGDTQYF. V is TRBV6-4 and J is TRBJ2-3; TRBD2 aligns across 8 bases. With 0 bases clipped from V and 6 bases from J, the junction kept 5 bases outside the gene matches. Germline-derived CDR1 and CDR2 are MRHNA and SNTAGT. This CDR3 comprises 15 residues.

The chain couples TRBV7-9 to TRBJ2-6; a possible D gene is TRBD1 (6 bases). Germline loops: CDR1 SEHNR, CDR2 FQNEAQ (reference sequence). Trimming removed 6 bases from V and 0 bases from J, with 15 bases in between. The CDR3 extends over 17 amino acids. DNA of the CDR3: TGTGCCAGCAGTTACGCAAAGGGGGTCTCTGGGGCCAACGTCCTGACTTTC. Its protein product is CASSYAKGVSGANVLTF. The full variable domain, completed using reference TRBV7-9 and TRBJ2-6, is DTGVSQNPRHKITKRGQNVTFRCDPISEHNRLYWYRQTLGQGPEFLTYFQNEAQLEKSRLLSDRFSAERPKGSFSTLEIQRTEQGDSAMYLCASSYAKGVSGANVLTFGAGSRLTVL.

The V gene is TRBV7-2, the J gene TRBJ1-6; D not resolved. CDR1 is SGHTA and CDR2 is FQGNSA in the germline V gene. Trimming pared 5 bases from V and 9 bases from J, leaving 17 bases between. The CDR3 sequence is 15 residues long. The CDR3 spells CASSPGWSASSPLHF. CDR3 nucleotide sequence: TGTGCCAGCAGCCCCGGATGGAGCGCGAGTTCACCCCTCCACTTT. The entire variable domain, with the rest obtained from reference TRBV7-2 and TRBJ1-6, is as follows: GAGVSQSPSNKVTEKGKDVELRCDPISGHTALYWYRQSLGQGLEFLIYFQGNSAPDKSGLPSDRFSAERTGGSVSTLTIQRTQQEDSAVYLCASSPGWSASSPLHFGNGTRLTVT.

This chain joins TRBV10-3 and TRBJ2-7; a possible D gene is TRBD1 (5 bases). Between the trimmed V and J ends, which lost 7 bases and 1 base, there was a span of 11 bases. The CDR3 is 13 residues long. Germline V gives CDR1 ENHRY, CDR2 SYGVKD. The CDR3 reads CAIKSDTSYEQYF. CDR3 bases: TGTGCCATCAAATCGGACACTTCCTACGAGCAGTACTTC.

V is TRBV10-2 and J is TRBJ1-2, with TRBD1 identical over 11 bases. Germline V gives CDR1 WSHSY, CDR2 SAAADI. V lost 6 bases, J lost 6 bases, and 6 bases stayed unmatched. The CDR3 runs 14 residues. The CDR3 bases are TGCGCCAGCAGGGACAGGGGGCTCGGGAATGGCTACACCTTC. Translation gives CASRDRGLGNGYTF.

The chain combines TRBV18 with TRBJ1-1, with 7 bases that match TRBD1. The CDR3 extends over 12 amino acids. With V trimmed by 3 bases and J by 7 bases, 2 bases remained unmatched. Germline CDR1 KGHSH, CDR2 LQKENI. CDR3 residues: CASSPRTGEAFF. CDR3 DNA: TGTGCCAGCTCACCCCGGACAGGTGAAGCTTTCTTT.

The genes are TRBV7-8 and TRBJ1-6, with D tentatively TRBD1 (5 bases). In germline, CDR1 is SGHVS, CDR2 FQNEAQ. The CDR3 loop spans 15 amino acids. V shed 5 bases and J shed 8 bases, with 16 bases lying between them. CDR3 residues: CASSGPGRGDSPLHF. The CDR3 DNA reads TGTGCCAGCAGCGGCCCGGGACGGGGGGATTCACCCCTCCACTTT. The whole variable domain, filled in from reference TRBV7-8 and TRBJ1-6, reads GAGVSQSPRYKVAKRGQDVALRCDPISGHVSLFWYQQALGQGPEFLTYFQNEAQLDKSGLPSDRFFAERPEGSVSTLKIQRTQQEDSAVYLCASSGPGRGDSPLHFGNGTRLTVT.

The chain uses TRBV7-3 and TRBJ2-2; 7 positions agree with TRBD1. The trim removed 4 bases at V and 11 bases at J, leaving 7 bases unmatched. This CDR3 contains 13 residues. Germline CDR1 and CDR2: SGHTA and FQGTGA. CDR3 coding DNA: TGTGCCAGCAGCTCCTCGGACAGGTCCGAGCTGTTTTTT. Amino acids: CASSSSDRSELFF.

The gene calls are TRBV5-6 and TRBJ2-5; the D gene is possibly TRBD1 (5 bases). This CDR3 spans 14 amino acids. Per germline, CDR1 SGHDT and CDR2 YYEEEE. V lost 6 bases to trimming and J lost 5 bases, with 17 bases between them. Here the CDR3 reads CASIRGGAVETQYF. The CDR3 DNA follows: TGTGCCAGCATCCGCGGTGGGGCTGTGGAGACCCAGTACTTC. Combining the CDR3 with reference TRBV5-6 and TRBJ2-5 gives the whole variable domain DAGVTQSPTHLIKTRGQQVTLRCSPKSGHDTVSWYQQALGQGPQFIFQYYEEEERQRGNFPDRFSGHQFPNYSSELNVNALLLGDSALYLCASIRGGAVETQYFGPGTRLLVL.

The rearrangement uses TRBV5-8 and TRBJ2-7, with 8 positions matching TRBD1. Germline V lookup: CDR1 SGHTS, CDR2 YDEGEE. After removal of 4 bases from V and 0 bases from J, the junction contained 6 bases not matched to a gene. The CDR3 sequence is 15 residues long. The CDR3 DNA sequence: TGTGCCAGCAGCCCCGGGACAGGACTCTCCTACGAGCAGTACTTC. It is translated as CASSPGTGLSYEQYF.

Note on this clone: The germline gene is not matched at one end of the junction; a read error may be the cause. The chain has TRBV7-2 and TRBJ2-4, with TRBD2 identical over 10 bases. Germline V CDR1 and CDR2: SGHTA, FQGNSA. The CDR3 spans 15 residues. CDR3 residues: CASSLDERGTSARSF. The CDR3 nucleotides read TGTGCCAGCAGCTTAGACGAACGGGGGACTAGCGCACGAAGCTTC.

V and J are TRBV6-5 and TRBJ1-2; no clear D gene. The CDR3 length is 15 residues. Germline CDR1 reads MNHEY; CDR2 reads SVGAGI. The ends were cut back, 1 base at V and 6 bases at J, with 15 bases in the middle. DNA for the CDR3: TGTGCCAGCAGTTACTACCCAGGATCCCGCGATGGCTACACCTTC. Residues: CASSYYPGSRDGYTF.

This chain connects TRBV7-6 to TRBJ2-7, with D perhaps TRBD1 (6 bases). This CDR3 has 16 amino acids. The germline V gene encodes CDR1 SGHVS and CDR2 FNYEAQ. The germline V and J ends were trimmed by 3 bases and 2 bases, with 17 bases remaining between them. CDR3 DNA sequence: TGTGCCAGCAGCTTGGGAATCACAGGGCCGACCTACGAGCAGTACTTC. Its translation is CASSLGITGPTYEQYF.

The chain uses TRBV6-1 and TRBJ1-5; 8 nucleotides align to TRBD1. The CDR3 runs to 15 residues. The germline V gene encodes CDR1 MNHNS and CDR2 SASEGT. V dropped 11 bases and J dropped 6; count of bases not matched to a gene: 15. The CDR3 region has the DNA TGTGCCGCAAGCTCCGGACAGGGAAGGACTCAGCCCCAGCATTTT. Residues: CAASSGQGRTQPQHF.

The chain uses TRBV7-9 and TRBJ1-2; TRBD1 agrees at 8 bases. The CDR3 has 14 residues. After removal of 5 bases from V and 7 bases from J, the junction contained 9 bases not matched to a gene. Germline loops: CDR1 SEHNR, CDR2 FQNEAQ (reference sequence). The CDR3 DNA reads TGTGCCAGCAGCGCCGACAGGGGAAGGGTTGGCTACACCTTC. Encoded protein: CASSADRGRVGYTF.